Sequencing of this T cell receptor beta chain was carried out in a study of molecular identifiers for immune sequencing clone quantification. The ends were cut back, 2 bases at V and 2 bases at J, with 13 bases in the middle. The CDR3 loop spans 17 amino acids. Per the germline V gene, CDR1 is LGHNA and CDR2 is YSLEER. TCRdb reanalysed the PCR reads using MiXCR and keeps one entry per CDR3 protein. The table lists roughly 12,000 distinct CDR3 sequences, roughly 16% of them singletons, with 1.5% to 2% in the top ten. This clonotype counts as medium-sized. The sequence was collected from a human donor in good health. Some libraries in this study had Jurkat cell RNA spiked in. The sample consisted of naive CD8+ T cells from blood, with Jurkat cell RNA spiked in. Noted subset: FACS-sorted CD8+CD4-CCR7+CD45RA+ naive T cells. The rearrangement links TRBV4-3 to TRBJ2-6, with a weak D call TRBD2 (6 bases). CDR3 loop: CASSQYMEGPGANVLTF. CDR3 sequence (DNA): TGCGCCAGCAGCCAATATATGGAGGGTCCTGGGGCCAACGTCCTGACTTTC.